A selection of T cell receptor beta chains follows, all from one sample in a study of blood T cell repertoires in COVID-19. TCRdb's copy holds only in-frame clones and misses some; the assay was immunoSEQ multiplex PCR. The table records around 270,000 clones, about 88% of them present only once. Sample: peripheral blood. These receptors were collected from a woman aged 55 to 70 with COVID-19, enrolled during active disease. The CDR3 runs from the conserved cysteine through the conserved F or W. A D gene is named only where the DNA matches it firmly. Some rows mark clone size as missing; the rest say once, few, many or name a class of expanded clone.

j_call: TRBJ2-2
v_call: TRBV30
d_call: TRBD2
clone_size: .
cdr3_nt: TGTGCCTGGAGGGGGGGGACTAGCGGCCACCGAGGGGCCGGGGAGCTGTTTTTT
cdr3_aa: CAWRGGTSGHRGAGELFF

j_call: TRBJ2-2
v_call: TRBV5-1
d_call: .
clone_size: .
cdr3_nt: TGCGCCAGCAGCTTGGAACCCGGGAACACCGGGGAGCTGTTTTTT
cdr3_aa: CASSLEPGNTGELFF

j_call: TRBJ2-7
v_call: TRBV4-1
d_call: .
clone_size: .
cdr3_nt: TGCGCCAGCAGCCAAGGTGGAGGGAGGGGGTCCTACGAGCAGTACTTC
cdr3_aa: CASSQGGGRGSYEQYF

j_call: TRBJ2-3
v_call: TRBV2
d_call: TRBD1
clone_size: .
cdr3_nt: TGTGCCAGCAGTGACCCGGACAGGGGGCTTACAGATACGCAGTATTTT
cdr3_aa: CASSDPDRGLTDTQYF

j_call: TRBJ2-2
v_call: TRBV11-3
d_call: .
clone_size: .
cdr3_nt: TGTGCCAGCAGCTTGAAGCCGACCGGGGAGCTGTTTTTT
cdr3_aa: CASSLKPTGELFF

j_call: TRBJ1-1
v_call: TRBV29-1
d_call: TRBD1
clone_size: .
cdr3_nt: TGCAGCGTTGAATCGCAGGGGGGCTCGAACACTGAAGCTTTCTTT
cdr3_aa: CSVESQGGSNTEAFF

j_call: TRBJ1-6
v_call: TRBV28
d_call: .
clone_size: .
cdr3_nt: TGTGCCAGCAGTCAACAGGGATGGGAACCACTCCACTTT
cdr3_aa: CASSQQGWEPLHF

j_call: TRBJ2-7
v_call: TRBV5-4
d_call: TRBD1
clone_size: .
cdr3_nt: TGTGCCAGCAGCACCGGGACAGAATACGAGCAGTACTTC
cdr3_aa: CASSTGTEYEQYF

j_call: TRBJ2-7
v_call: TRBV4-3
d_call: TRBD2
clone_size: .
cdr3_nt: TGCGCCAGCAGCCCCGGGGCTAGCGGGAGCCCCTACGAGCAGTACTTC
cdr3_aa: CASSPGASGSPYEQYF

j_call: TRBJ2-2
v_call: TRBV5-1
d_call: TRBD2
clone_size: .
cdr3_nt: TGCGCCAGCAGGCGAGCGGGAGGACTCCCCGGGGAGCTGTTTTTT
cdr3_aa: CASRRAGGLPGELFF

j_call: TRBJ2-7
v_call: TRBV4-1
d_call: TRBD1
clone_size: .
cdr3_nt: TGCGCCAGCAGCCTAGGCCCCCCGGGACAGGGGGGCTCCTACGAGCAGTACTTC
cdr3_aa: CASSLGPPGQGGSYEQYF

j_call: TRBJ2-5
v_call: TRBV6-6
d_call: .
clone_size: once
cdr3_nt: TGTGCCAGCAGCTCCTCGACTACCGAGCGCGAGACCCAGTACTTC
cdr3_aa: CASSSSTTERETQYF

j_call: TRBJ1-5
v_call: TRBV27
d_call: .
clone_size: few
cdr3_nt: TGTGCCAGCAGTCGACCCGGGCAGGGAAAGCCCCAGCATTTT
cdr3_aa: CASSRPGQGKPQHF

j_call: TRBJ1-1
v_call: TRBV7-9
d_call: .
clone_size: .
cdr3_nt: TGTGCCAGCAGCCTTCCGGAAGGGGTGAACACTGAAGCTTTCTTT
cdr3_aa: CASSLPEGVNTEAFF

j_call: TRBJ1-1
v_call: TRBV2
d_call: .
clone_size: .
cdr3_nt: TGTGCCAGCAGTGTGAGCAGGGCGACTGAAGCTTTCTTT
cdr3_aa: CASSVSRATEAFF

j_call: TRBJ2-1
v_call: TRBV5-1
d_call: TRBD2
clone_size: .
cdr3_nt: TGCGCCAGCAGCACGATGACTAGCGGGAGGGACGGCGAGCAGTTCTTC
cdr3_aa: CASSTMTSGRDGEQFF

j_call: TRBJ1-1
v_call: TRBV20-1
d_call: .
clone_size: .
cdr3_nt: TGCAGTGCTAGTTCGGCTAGGGGCCTCGTGAACACTGAAGCTTTCTTT
cdr3_aa: CSASSARGLVNTEAFF

j_call: TRBJ2-7
v_call: TRBV7-2
d_call: TRBD2
clone_size: .
cdr3_nt: TGTGCCAGCCGTCTAGCGGGAGGAAGAAACGAGCAGTACTTC
cdr3_aa: CASRLAGGRNEQYF

j_call: TRBJ1-2
v_call: TRBV6-5
d_call: TRBD1
clone_size: .
cdr3_nt: TGTGCCAGCAGTTTTGGAGCAGGGGGAAATAACTATGGCTACACCTTC
cdr3_aa: CASSFGAGGNNYGYTF

j_call: TRBJ1-5
v_call: TRBV3-1/TRBV3-2
d_call: .
clone_size: .
cdr3_nt: TGTGCCAGCAGCCAAGATCCGGTTTTGCCCCAGCATTTT
cdr3_aa: CASSQDPVLPQHF

j_call: TRBJ2-7
v_call: TRBV30
d_call: .
clone_size: .
cdr3_nt: TGTGCCTGCGGCCAGGGGCGGGAGCAGTACTTC
cdr3_aa: CACGQGREQYF

j_call: TRBJ1-2
v_call: TRBV19
d_call: .
clone_size: .
cdr3_nt: TGTGCCAGTAGTATAGATGAAACAGCGAGCGGCTATGGCTACACCTTC
cdr3_aa: CASSIDETASGYGYTF

j_call: TRBJ2-6
v_call: TRBV6-2/TRBV6-3
d_call: .
clone_size: .
cdr3_nt: TGTGCCAGCAGTCGGACAGTCACCTCTGGGGCCAACGTCCTGACTTTC
cdr3_aa: CASSRTVTSGANVLTF

j_call: TRBJ1-5
v_call: TRBV23-1
d_call: TRBD1
clone_size: .
cdr3_nt: TGCGCCAGCAGTCAATCGGGACAGGGGTACCATCAGCCCCAGCATTTT
cdr3_aa: CASSQSGQGYHQPQHF

j_call: TRBJ2-1
v_call: TRBV10-1
d_call: TRBD2
clone_size: .
cdr3_nt: TGCGCCAGCAGTCTCGTTGGTAGCGGGAGGGCCGGGGAGCAGTTCTTC
cdr3_aa: CASSLVGSGRAGEQFF

j_call: TRBJ1-4
v_call: TRBV2
d_call: .
clone_size: few
cdr3_nt: TGTGCCAGCAAGCGCCAAGGCGAAAAACTGTTTTTT
cdr3_aa: CASKRQGEKLFF

j_call: TRBJ1-2
v_call: TRBV5-4
d_call: .
clone_size: .
cdr3_nt: TGTGCCAGCAGCTTGGCCAAGGAGCATAACTATGGCTACACCTTC
cdr3_aa: CASSLAKEHNYGYTF

j_call: TRBJ1-1
v_call: TRBV27
d_call: .
clone_size: .
cdr3_nt: TGTGCCAGCAGTTTCCGGGGGACGAACACTGAAGCTTTCTTT
cdr3_aa: CASSFRGTNTEAFF

j_call: TRBJ2-1
v_call: TRBV6-6
d_call: .
clone_size: .
cdr3_nt: TGTGCCAGCACCCCGGGACTTTACAATGAGCAGTTCTTC
cdr3_aa: CASTPGLYNEQFF

j_call: TRBJ1-2
v_call: TRBV6-1
d_call: .
clone_size: .
cdr3_nt: TGTGCCAGCAGTGGAGGGCGGGGGAGGGACTTCTATGGCTACACCTTC
cdr3_aa: CASSGGRGRDFYGYTF

j_call: TRBJ2-5
v_call: TRBV7-7
d_call: .
clone_size: .
cdr3_nt: TGTGCCAGCAGCTCAGGCGAGACCCAGTACTTC
cdr3_aa: CASSSGETQYF

j_call: TRBJ1-4
v_call: TRBV19
d_call: .
clone_size: .
cdr3_nt: TGTGCCAGTAGTGCGGCGGAAGGCACTAATGAAAAACTGTTTTTT
cdr3_aa: CASSAAEGTNEKLFF

j_call: TRBJ1-1
v_call: TRBV7-2
d_call: .
clone_size: once
cdr3_nt: TGTGCCAGCAGCACGCCACAGGGCCTGAACACTGAAGCTTTCTTT
cdr3_aa: CASSTPQGLNTEAFF

j_call: TRBJ2-5
v_call: TRBV2
d_call: TRBD1
clone_size: .
cdr3_nt: TGTGCCACCGGGACAGGGGCGGGGACCCAGTACTTC
cdr3_aa: CATGTGAGTQYF

j_call: TRBJ1-1
v_call: TRBV29-1
d_call: .
clone_size: once
cdr3_nt: TGCAGCGTGCGGGGTGGAGTCGGGAACACTGAAGCTTTCTTT
cdr3_aa: CSVRGGVGNTEAFF

j_call: TRBJ1-2
v_call: TRBV28
d_call: .
clone_size: .
cdr3_nt: TGTGCCAGCAGTTTACCCTCTGGACAGATATCCTGGAGTGGGTCTAGGGGCTACACCTTC
cdr3_aa: CASSLPSGQISWSGSRGYTF

j_call: TRBJ2-5
v_call: TRBV24-1
d_call: .
clone_size: .
cdr3_nt: TGTGCCACCAGTGAGCCTACAGGGTACGGAGAGACCCAGTACTTC
cdr3_aa: CATSEPTGYGETQYF

j_call: TRBJ2-2
v_call: TRBV5-1
d_call: .
clone_size: few
cdr3_nt: TGCGCCAGCAGCTTCGACGGAGGCGCGAACACCGGGGAGCTGTTTTTT
cdr3_aa: CASSFDGGANTGELFF

j_call: TRBJ2-4
v_call: TRBV18
d_call: .
clone_size: .
cdr3_nt: TGTGCCAGCTCACCAAGGGATTCGGAGGGCATTCAGTACTTC
cdr3_aa: CASSPRDSEGIQYF

j_call: TRBJ1-3
v_call: TRBV5-6
d_call: .
clone_size: once
cdr3_nt: TGTGCCAGCAACTACGGCTACTCTGGAAACACCATATATTTT
cdr3_aa: CASNYGYSGNTIYF

j_call: TRBJ1-2
v_call: TRBV6-5
d_call: TRBD1
clone_size: .
cdr3_nt: TGTGCCAGCAGTTACGTGGGGACAGGGGGGTTTGGCTACACCTTC
cdr3_aa: CASSYVGTGGFGYTF

j_call: TRBJ1-4
v_call: TRBV5-1
d_call: .
clone_size: .
cdr3_nt: TGCGCCAGCAGCTTGGACACAGGGCCGGGTGAAGAACTGTTTTTT
cdr3_aa: CASSLDTGPGEELFF

j_call: TRBJ2-7
v_call: TRBV11-2
d_call: .
clone_size: .
cdr3_nt: TGTGCCAGCAGCTTAAGGAGAGTTTCCCTTTCCTACGAGCAGTACTTC
cdr3_aa: CASSLRRVSLSYEQYF

j_call: TRBJ2-7
v_call: TRBV4-1
d_call: TRBD1
clone_size: .
cdr3_nt: TGCGCCAGCAGCCAAGATCGTGGGACAGGGGGCTACGAGCAGTACTTC
cdr3_aa: CASSQDRGTGGYEQYF

j_call: TRBJ2-3
v_call: TRBV5-6
d_call: .
clone_size: .
cdr3_nt: TGTGCCAGCAGCAGTCGAGAGGTGGATACGCAGTATTTT
cdr3_aa: CASSSREVDTQYF

j_call: TRBJ2-7
v_call: TRBV20-1
d_call: TRBD2
clone_size: .
cdr3_nt: TGCAGTGCTAGTAGGGCTAGCGGGAAGTTTGGCGAGCAGTACTTC
cdr3_aa: CSASRASGKFGEQYF

j_call: TRBJ2-3
v_call: TRBV24-1
d_call: .
clone_size: .
cdr3_nt: TGTGCCACCAGTAGCTTGGGGGCGGCAGATACGCAGTATTTT
cdr3_aa: CATSSLGAADTQYF

j_call: TRBJ1-4
v_call: TRBV27
d_call: .
clone_size: .
cdr3_nt: TGTGCCAGCAGTTTATCGCCAACTCTCTATAATGAAAAACTGTTTTTT
cdr3_aa: CASSLSPTLYNEKLFF

j_call: TRBJ2-2
v_call: TRBV5-6
d_call: .
clone_size: .
cdr3_nt: TGTGCCAGCAGCTTGGCTTTTGGACAACCTAACACCGGGGAGCTGTTTTTT
cdr3_aa: CASSLAFGQPNTGELFF

j_call: TRBJ1-1
v_call: TRBV5-1
d_call: TRBD1
clone_size: once
cdr3_nt: TGCGCCAGCAGCTTGAGGACAGGGGGCACGAACACTGAAGCTTTCTTT
cdr3_aa: CASSLRTGGTNTEAFF

j_call: TRBJ2-1
v_call: TRBV19
d_call: .
clone_size: .
cdr3_nt: TGTGCCAGTAGTATATCGGTTAATGAGCAGTTCTTC
cdr3_aa: CASSISVNEQFF

j_call: TRBJ2-3
v_call: TRBV27
d_call: TRBD1
clone_size: .
cdr3_nt: TGTGCCAGCAGGGCACCGGGACAGACACGCACAGATACGCAGTATTTT
cdr3_aa: CASRAPGQTRTDTQYF

j_call: TRBJ2-7
v_call: TRBV5-4
d_call: TRBD1
clone_size: .
cdr3_nt: TGTGCCAGCAGAGATAGGGGCCAGGGGGCCTACGAGCAGTACTTC
cdr3_aa: CASRDRGQGAYEQYF

j_call: TRBJ2-6
v_call: TRBV5-1
d_call: TRBD1
clone_size: .
cdr3_nt: TGCGCCAGCAGCTCGCACAGGGGTACCTCTGGGGCCAACGTCCTGACTTTC
cdr3_aa: CASSSHRGTSGANVLTF

j_call: TRBJ2-5
v_call: TRBV5-4
d_call: .
clone_size: .
cdr3_nt: TGTGCCAGCAGCTTGGTTCCAGCGGGAGAGACCCAGTACTTC
cdr3_aa: CASSLVPAGETQYF

j_call: TRBJ1-4
v_call: TRBV3-1/TRBV3-2
d_call: .
clone_size: .
cdr3_nt: TGTGCCAGCAGCCCGGACAATTTTCAGGATGAAAAACTGTTTTTT
cdr3_aa: CASSPDNFQDEKLFF

j_call: TRBJ1-1
v_call: TRBV27
d_call: .
clone_size: .
cdr3_nt: TGTGCCAGCAGTGCCCGCCGGGGAATGAACACTGAAGCTTTCTTT
cdr3_aa: CASSARRGMNTEAFF

j_call: TRBJ2-1
v_call: TRBV5-1
d_call: TRBD1
clone_size: .
cdr3_nt: TGCGCCAGCAGCCCCGGAGGACAGGGGAGCTCCTACAATGAGCAGTTCTTC
cdr3_aa: CASSPGGQGSSYNEQFF

j_call: TRBJ1-4
v_call: TRBV7-8
d_call: .
clone_size: .
cdr3_nt: TGTGCCAGCAGCTTAGGGCGGCTCGGGGGGGAAAAACTGTTTTTT
cdr3_aa: CASSLGRLGGEKLFF

j_call: TRBJ2-7
v_call: TRBV10-3
d_call: TRBD1
clone_size: .
cdr3_nt: TGTGCCATCACAACCGGGACAGGGATAAACGAGCAGTACTTC
cdr3_aa: CAITTGTGINEQYF